This paragraph reports one T cell receptor (beta chain). What it recognizes is unknown. The CDR3 loop spans 16 amino acids. Germline V CDR1 and CDR2: MNHNY, SVGAGI (reference sequence). J was trimmed by 5 bases and V by 5 bases; bases with no gene match: 13. This specimen comes from a study of cytomegalovirus exposure and HLA in healthy donors. Findings of the study overall: Reports state that TCR beta sequences accurately predicted most subjects' HLA-A and HLA-B alleles.

The study ran its PCR with 60 Vbeta and 13 Jbeta primers. Profiled with immunoSEQ multiplex PCR; TCRdb holds only in-frame clones, not every one. The data contain approximately 170,000 clones, 65% to 85% of them singletons. This receptor was taken from a boy aged 2 to 9 in good health and CMV-seronegative. Specimen: PBMCs. The rearrangement joins TRBV6-6 to TRBJ2-5; TRBD2 matches at 8 bases. The CDR3 reads CASSLLAARSGETQYF. The CDR3, as DNA: TGTGCCAGCAGTCTACTAGCGGCAAGATCGGGGGAGACCCAGTACTTC.